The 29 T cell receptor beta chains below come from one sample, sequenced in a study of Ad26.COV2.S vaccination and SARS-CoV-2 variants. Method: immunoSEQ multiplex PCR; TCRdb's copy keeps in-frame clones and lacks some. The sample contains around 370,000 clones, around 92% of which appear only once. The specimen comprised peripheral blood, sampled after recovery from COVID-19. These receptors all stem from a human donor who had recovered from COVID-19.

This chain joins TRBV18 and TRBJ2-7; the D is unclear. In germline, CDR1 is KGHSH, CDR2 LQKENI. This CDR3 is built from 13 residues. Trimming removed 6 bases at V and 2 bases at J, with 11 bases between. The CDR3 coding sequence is TGTGCCAGCTCCCGCGACGGAGCCTACGAGCAGTACTTC. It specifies CASSRDGAYEQYF.

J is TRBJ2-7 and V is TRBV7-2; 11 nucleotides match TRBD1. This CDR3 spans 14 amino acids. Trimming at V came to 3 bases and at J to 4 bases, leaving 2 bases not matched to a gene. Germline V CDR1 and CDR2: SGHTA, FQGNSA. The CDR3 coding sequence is TGTGCCAGCAGCTTGGGACAGGGGGAGTACGAGCAGTACTTC. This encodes CASSLGQGEYEQYF.

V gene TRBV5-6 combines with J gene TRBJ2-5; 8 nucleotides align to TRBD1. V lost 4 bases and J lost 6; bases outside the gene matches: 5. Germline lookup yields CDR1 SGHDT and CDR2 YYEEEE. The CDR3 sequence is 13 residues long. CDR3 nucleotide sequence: TGTGCCAGCAGCCAGGACAGGGTAAAGACCCAGTACTTC. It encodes CASSQDRVKTQYF.

The CDR3 DNA reads as TGTGCCAGCAGCTCTTCATCGGTTGTTAGCACTGAAGCTTTCTTT. Its protein is CASSSSSVVSTEAFF. The gene calls are TRBV21-1 and TRBJ1-1. TRBV21-1 is an annotated pseudogene. The CDR3 extends over 15 amino acids.

This chain's CDR3 is CASTRGETQYF. The DNA of the CDR3 is TGTGCCAGCACGCGAGGGGAGACCCAGTACTTC. The chain joins TRBV2 to TRBJ2-5, with D possibly matching TRBD2 (5 bases). CDR3 length: 11 amino acids. Germline values: CDR1 SNHLY, CDR2 FYNNEI. V shed 7 bases and J shed 5 bases, with 8 bases lying between them.

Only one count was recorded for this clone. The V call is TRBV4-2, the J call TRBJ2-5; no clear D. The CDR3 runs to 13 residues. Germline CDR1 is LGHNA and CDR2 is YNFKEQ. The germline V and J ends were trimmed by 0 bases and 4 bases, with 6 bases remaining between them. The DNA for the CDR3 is TGTGCCAGCAGCCAAGAAGGGTTAGAGACCCAGTACTTC. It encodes CASSQEGLETQYF.

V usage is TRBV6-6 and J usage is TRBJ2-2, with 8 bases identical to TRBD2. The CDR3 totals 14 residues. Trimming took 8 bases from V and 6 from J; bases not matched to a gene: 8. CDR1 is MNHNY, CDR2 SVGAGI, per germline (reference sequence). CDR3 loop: CASSREGGAGELFF. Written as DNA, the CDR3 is TGTGCCAGCTCCCGGGAGGGAGGGGCCGGGGAGCTGTTTTTT.

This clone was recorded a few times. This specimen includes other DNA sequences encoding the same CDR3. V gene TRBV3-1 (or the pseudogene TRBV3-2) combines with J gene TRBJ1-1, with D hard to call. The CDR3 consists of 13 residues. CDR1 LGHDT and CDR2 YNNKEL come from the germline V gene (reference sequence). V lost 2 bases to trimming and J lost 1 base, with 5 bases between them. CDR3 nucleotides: TGTGCCAGCAGCCAATCCCGGAACACTGAAGCTTTCTTT. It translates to CASSQSRNTEAFF.

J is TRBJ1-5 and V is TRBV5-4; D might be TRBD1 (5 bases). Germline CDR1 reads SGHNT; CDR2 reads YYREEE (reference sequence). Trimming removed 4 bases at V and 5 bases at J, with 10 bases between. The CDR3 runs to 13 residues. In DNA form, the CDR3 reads TGTGCCAGCAGCCCCGGGGCGGATCAGCCCCAGCATTTT. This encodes CASSPGADQPQHF. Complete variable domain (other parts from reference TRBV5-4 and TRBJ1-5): ETGVTQSPTHLIKTRGQQVTLRCSSQSGHNTVSWYQQALGQGPQFIFQYYREEENGRGNFPPRFSGLQFPNYSSELNVNALELDDSALYLCASSPGADQPQHFGDGTRLSIL.

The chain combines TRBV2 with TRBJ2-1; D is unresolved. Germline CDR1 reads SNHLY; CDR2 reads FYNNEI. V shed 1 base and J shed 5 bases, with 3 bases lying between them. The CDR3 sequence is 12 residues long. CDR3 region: CASSEDDNEQFF. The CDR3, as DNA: TGTGCCAGCAGTGAAGATGACAATGAGCAGTTCTTC.

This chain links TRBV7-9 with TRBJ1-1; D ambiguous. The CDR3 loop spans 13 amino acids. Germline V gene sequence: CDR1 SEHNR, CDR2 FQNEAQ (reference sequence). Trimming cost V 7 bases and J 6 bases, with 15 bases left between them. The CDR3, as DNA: TGTGCCAGCACCACCTTGGAGCGGCCTGAAGCTTTCTTT. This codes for CASTTLERPEAFF.

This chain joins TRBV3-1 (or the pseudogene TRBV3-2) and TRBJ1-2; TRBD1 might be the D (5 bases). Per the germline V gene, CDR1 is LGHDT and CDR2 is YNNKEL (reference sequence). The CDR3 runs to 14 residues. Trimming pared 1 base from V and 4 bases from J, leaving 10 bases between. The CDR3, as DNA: TGTGCCAGCAGCCAAGGCACAGGACCCTATGGCTACACCTTC. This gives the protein CASSQGTGPYGYTF.

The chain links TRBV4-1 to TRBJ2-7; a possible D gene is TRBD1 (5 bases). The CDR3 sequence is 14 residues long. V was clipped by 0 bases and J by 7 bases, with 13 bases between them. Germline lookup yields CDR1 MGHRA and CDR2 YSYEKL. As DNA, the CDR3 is TGCGCCAGCAGCCAAGATGTGGGGCTTTGGGAGCAGTACTTC. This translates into CASSQDVGLWEQYF.

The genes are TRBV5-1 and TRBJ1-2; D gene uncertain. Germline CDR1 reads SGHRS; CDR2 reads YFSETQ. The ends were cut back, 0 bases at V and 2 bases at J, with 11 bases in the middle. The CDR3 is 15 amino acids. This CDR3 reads CASSLVEESNYGYTF. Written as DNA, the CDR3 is TGCGCCAGCAGCTTGGTGGAGGAATCAAACTATGGCTACACCTTC.

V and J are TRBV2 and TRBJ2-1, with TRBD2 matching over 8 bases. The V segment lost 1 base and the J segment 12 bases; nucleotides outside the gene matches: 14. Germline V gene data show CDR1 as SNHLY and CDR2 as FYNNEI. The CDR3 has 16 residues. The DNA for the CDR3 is TGTGCCAGCAGTGAAGTCCGGGGGGGCCCTATCGTAAGGCAGTTCTTC. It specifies CASSEVRGGPIVRQFF.

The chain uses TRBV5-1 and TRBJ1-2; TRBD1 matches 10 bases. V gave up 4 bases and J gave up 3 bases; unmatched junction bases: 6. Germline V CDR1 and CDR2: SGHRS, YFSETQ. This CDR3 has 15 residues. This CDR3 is CASSGDRGGYYGYTF. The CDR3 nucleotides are TGCGCCAGCAGCGGGGACAGGGGAGGATACTATGGCTACACCTTC.

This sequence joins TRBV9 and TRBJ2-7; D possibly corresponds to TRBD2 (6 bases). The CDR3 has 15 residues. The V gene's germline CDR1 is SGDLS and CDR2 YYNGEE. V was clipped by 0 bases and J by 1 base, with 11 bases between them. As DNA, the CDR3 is TGTGCCAGCAGCGTAGATGCAGGGAGGTCCTACGAGCAGTACTTC. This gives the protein CASSVDAGRSYEQYF.

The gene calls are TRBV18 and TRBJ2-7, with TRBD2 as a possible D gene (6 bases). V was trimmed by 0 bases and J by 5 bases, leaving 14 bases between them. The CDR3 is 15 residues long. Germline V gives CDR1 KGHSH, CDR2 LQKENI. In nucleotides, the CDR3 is TGTGCCAGCTCACCACCGGGGGGAAGGCCGCACGAGCAGTACTTC. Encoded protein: CASSPPGGRPHEQYF.

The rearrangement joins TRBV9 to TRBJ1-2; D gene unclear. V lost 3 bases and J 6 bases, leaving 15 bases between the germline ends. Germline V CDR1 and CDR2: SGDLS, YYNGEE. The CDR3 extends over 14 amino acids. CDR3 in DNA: TGTGCCAGCAGCGCTTCGTCTCCCATCCATGGCTACACCTTC. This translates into CASSASSPIHGYTF.

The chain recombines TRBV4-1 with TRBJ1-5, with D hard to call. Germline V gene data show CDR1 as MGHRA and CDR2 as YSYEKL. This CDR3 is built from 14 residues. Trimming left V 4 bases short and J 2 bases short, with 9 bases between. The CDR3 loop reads CASSLAGRNQPQHF. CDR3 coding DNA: TGCGCCAGCAGCCTGGCCGGGCGCAATCAGCCCCAGCATTTT.

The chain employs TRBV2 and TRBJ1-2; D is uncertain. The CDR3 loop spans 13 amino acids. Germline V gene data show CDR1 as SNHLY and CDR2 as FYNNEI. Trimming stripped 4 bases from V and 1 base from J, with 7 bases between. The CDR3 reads CASSVAVNYGYTF. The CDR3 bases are TGTGCCAGCAGTGTGGCCGTTAACTATGGCTACACCTTC. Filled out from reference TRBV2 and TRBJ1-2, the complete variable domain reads EPEVTQTPSHQVTQMGQEVILRCVPISNHLYFYWYRQILGQKVEFLVSFYNNEISEKSEIFDDQFSVERPDGSNFTLKIRSTKLEDSAMYFCASSVAVNYGYTFGSGTRLTVV.

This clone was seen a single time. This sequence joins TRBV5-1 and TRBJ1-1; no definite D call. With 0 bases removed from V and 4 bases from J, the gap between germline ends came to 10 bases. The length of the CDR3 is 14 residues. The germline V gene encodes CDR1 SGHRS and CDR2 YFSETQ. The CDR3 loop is CASSLEVEGTEAFF. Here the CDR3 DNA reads TGCGCCAGCAGCTTGGAGGTTGAGGGCACTGAAGCTTTCTTT.

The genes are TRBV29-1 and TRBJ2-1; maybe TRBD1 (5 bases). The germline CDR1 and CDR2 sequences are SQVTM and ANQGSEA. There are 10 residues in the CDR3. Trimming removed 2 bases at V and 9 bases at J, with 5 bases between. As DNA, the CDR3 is TGCAGCGTTGAAAGGGGTGAGCAGTTCTTC. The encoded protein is CSVERGEQFF.

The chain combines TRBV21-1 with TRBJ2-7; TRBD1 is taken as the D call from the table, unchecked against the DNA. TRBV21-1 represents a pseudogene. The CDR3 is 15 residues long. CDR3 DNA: TGTGCCAGCAGCAAAGGACAGTCCTTTCTACGGGTGCAGTACTTC. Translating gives CASSKGQSFLRVQYF.

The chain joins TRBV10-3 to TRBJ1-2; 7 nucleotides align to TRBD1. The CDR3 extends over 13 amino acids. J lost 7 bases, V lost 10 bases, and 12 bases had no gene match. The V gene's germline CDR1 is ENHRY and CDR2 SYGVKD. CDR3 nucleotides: TGTGCCACCGGAGGGACAGTCCTGGCTGGCTACACCTTC. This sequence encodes CATGGTVLAGYTF.

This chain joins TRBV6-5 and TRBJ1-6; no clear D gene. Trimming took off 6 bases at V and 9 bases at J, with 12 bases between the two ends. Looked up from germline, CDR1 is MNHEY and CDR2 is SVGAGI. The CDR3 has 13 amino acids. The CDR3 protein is CASSLSAGSPLHF. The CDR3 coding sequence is TGTGCCAGCAGCCTTTCGGCGGGTTCACCCCTCCACTTT.

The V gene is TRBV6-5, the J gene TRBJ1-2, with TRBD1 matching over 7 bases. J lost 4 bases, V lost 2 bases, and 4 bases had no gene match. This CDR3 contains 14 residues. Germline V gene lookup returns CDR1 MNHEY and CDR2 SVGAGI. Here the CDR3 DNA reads TGTGCCAGCAGTTACCTAGCAGGGGGCTATGGCTACACCTTC. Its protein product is CASSYLAGGYGYTF.

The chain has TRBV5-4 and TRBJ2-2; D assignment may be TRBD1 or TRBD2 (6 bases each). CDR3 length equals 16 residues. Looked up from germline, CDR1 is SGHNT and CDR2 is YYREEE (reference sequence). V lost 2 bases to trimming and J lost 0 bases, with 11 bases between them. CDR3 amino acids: CASSLGGRPNTGELFF. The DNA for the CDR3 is TGTGCCAGCAGCTTAGGGGGGCGTCCGAACACCGGGGAGCTGTTTTTT. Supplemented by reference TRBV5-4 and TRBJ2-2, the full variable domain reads ETGVTQSPTHLIKTRGQQVTLRCSSQSGHNTVSWYQQALGQGPQFIFQYYREEENGRGNFPPRFSGLQFPNYSSELNVNALELDDSALYLCASSLGGRPNTGELFFGEGSRLTVL.

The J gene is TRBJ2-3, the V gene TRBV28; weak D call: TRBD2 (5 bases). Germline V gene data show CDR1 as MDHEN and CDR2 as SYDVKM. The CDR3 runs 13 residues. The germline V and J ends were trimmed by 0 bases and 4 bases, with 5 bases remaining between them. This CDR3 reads CASSLCGADTQYF. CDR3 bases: TGTGCCAGCAGTTTATGCGGGGCAGATACGCAGTATTTT.